This TCR beta chain was found in a study of shared clonotypes between healthy human individuals (dated by TCRdb to 2019 to 2021). For context, the study as a whole: The cohort comprised two women and a few men aged 18 to 49 years. To estimate repertoire size and how much clonotypes are shared between individuals, the study performed deep sequencing of blood TCR repertoires from roughly five healthy adults. Per donor, leukapheresis produced somewhere between about 0.9 and 9.5 billion PBMCs. To increase sequencing depth and limit assay-specific biases, TCR repertoire library preparation and sequencing were carried out by different laboratories using diverse techniques. Beyond this particular receptor, the publication reports: Sampling was restricted to blood, and TCR repertoires in tissues likely differ from the TCR repertoires found in blood. Pairwise subsampling led to the expectation that sequencing depth would affect the degree of clonotype sharing among donors. The small number of donors limited the genetic and exposure-history diversity represented.

As to this clone: It lacks a known antigen. Per-base quality was not reported, and no clone a single base away is much larger than it.

Using the deep immunoSEQ assay, multiplex PCR amplified TCR CDR3 regions from genomic DNA. For each cell subset, the extracted genomic DNA was distributed evenly across all wells of several immunoSEQ 96-well plates, and each plate served as one replicate. For unsorted PBMC, each replicate PCR was loaded with 300 ng genomic DNA, equivalent to around 30,000 T cell genomes. Unsorted PBMC genomic DNA was sequenced across ten immunoSEQ deep assay plates. Purified libraries were quantified with a Qubit 3.0 fluorometer, sized on a Bioanalyzer 2100, and re-quantified with the KAPA Library Quantification kit. A separate single-read 150-cycle Illumina NextSeq 550 flow cell was used to sequence each immunoSEQ 96-well plate. The authors processed their data as follows. Because the immunoSEQ output included only junctional sequences and no quality scores, the filtering could not be the same as the filtering used for full-length reads. To assign V/J genes and CDR3, sequences were annotated against IMGT germline references using PyIR, a Python wrapper for IgBLAST v1.9. Reads were filtered out if the reads had weak V/J assignments (E-value above 1e-6), no CDR3, stop codons, out-of-frame junctions, or ambiguous translated residues. V3J clonotypes were defined as sequences sharing the same inferred V gene, J gene, and CDR3 amino acid sequence. Percentage overlap between repertoires was computed as shared unique clonotypes divided by the size of the smaller repertoire. Repertoire richness was assessed with RTK rarefaction, the Chao1 estimator, and Recon v2.1 estimates of unobserved clonotypes. The clones in this table, taken by TCRdb from immuneACCESS, are in-frame only. Not every clone is retained; where verified, under half of the shortfall comes from an unresolved V gene, and the cause of the rest is unknown. The D gene and trimming were derived from the DNA, and the V and J assignments and clone size from that table. The sample contains about 470,000 clones, about 76% of them found a single time. Of the sample, about 13% falls within the top ten clones.

V was cut back by 0 bases and J by 9 bases, leaving a gap of 10 bases between them. The CDR3, from cysteine to phenylalanine, totals 13 residues. Only the CDR3 portion is preserved as DNA: 39 bases, with reading frame beginning at the first base. Taken from the germline V gene, the CDR1 and CDR2 loops are SGHRS and YFSETQ. The donors were healthy, HIV-negative adults who had no recently reported acute infections or vaccinations. Only Caucasian adults living in Nashville, Tennessee, USA were represented among the donors. In the unsorted samples, 85 million to 100 million PBMCs were counted, and genomic DNA was extracted using the QIAamp DNA Blood Mini kit. Blood was collected by leukapheresis, and PBMCs were isolated by Ficoll-Histopaque density gradient centrifugation and then cryopreserved in liquid nitrogen vapor phase.

This receptor chain uses TRBV5-1 and TRBJ2-1, and perhaps TRBD2 as D gene, on 5 matching bases. The TCR was taken from a middle-aged woman in good health. Some clones in this sample may be carry-over from other donors' samples. Sequencing was performed on PBMCs. Here the CDR3 is given as CASSLVPSGEQFF. The nucleotides are TGCGCCAGCAGCTTGGTTCCCAGCGGTGAGCAGTTCTTC.